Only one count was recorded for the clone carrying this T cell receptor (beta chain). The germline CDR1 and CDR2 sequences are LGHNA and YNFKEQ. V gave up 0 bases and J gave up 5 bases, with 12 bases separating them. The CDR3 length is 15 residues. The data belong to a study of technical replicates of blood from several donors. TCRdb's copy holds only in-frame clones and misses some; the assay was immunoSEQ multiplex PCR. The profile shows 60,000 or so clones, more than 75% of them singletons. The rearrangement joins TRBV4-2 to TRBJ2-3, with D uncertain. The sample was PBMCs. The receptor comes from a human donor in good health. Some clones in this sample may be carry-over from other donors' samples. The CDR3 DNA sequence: TGTGCCAGCAGCCAAGATGAGAGCCGCGGAGATACGCAGTATTTT. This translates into CASSQDESRGDTQYF.